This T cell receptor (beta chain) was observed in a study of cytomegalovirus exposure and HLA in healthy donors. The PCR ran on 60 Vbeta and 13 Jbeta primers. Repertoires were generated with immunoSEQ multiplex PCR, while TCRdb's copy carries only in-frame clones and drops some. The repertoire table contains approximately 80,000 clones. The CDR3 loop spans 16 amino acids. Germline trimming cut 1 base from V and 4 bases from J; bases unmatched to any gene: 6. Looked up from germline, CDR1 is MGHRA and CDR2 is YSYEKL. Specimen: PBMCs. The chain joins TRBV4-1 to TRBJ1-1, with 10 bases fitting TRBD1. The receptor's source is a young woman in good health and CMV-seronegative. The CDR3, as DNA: TGCGCCAGCAGCCAAGGGACCGGGACAGGGGTCACTGAAGCTTTCTTT. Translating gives CASSQGTGTGVTEAFF.